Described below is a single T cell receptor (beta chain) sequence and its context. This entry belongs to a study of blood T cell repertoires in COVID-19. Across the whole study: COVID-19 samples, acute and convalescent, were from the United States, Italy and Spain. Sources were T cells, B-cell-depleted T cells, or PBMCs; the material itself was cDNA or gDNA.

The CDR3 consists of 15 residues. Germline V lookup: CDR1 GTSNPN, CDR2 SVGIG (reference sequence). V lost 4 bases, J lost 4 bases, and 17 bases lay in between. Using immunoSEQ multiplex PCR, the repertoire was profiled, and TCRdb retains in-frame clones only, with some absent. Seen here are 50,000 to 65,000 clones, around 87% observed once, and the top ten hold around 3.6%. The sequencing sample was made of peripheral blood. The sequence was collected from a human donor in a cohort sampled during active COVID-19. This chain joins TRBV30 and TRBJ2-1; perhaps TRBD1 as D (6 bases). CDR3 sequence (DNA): TGTGCCTGGAACATGGGACATGGACCTTACAATGAGCAGTTCTTC. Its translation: CAWNMGHGPYNEQFF.